The clone carrying this TCR beta chain was seen a handful of times. Its antigen is currently unknown. This entry belongs to a study of identical twins. Broader study findings: The more abundant beta clonotypes in cord blood had fewer insertions, and memory repertoires did not show this.

TCRdb itself ran the 5' RACE reads through MiXCR, one entry per CDR3 protein. The sample lists around 230,000 distinct CDR3 sequences, roughly a tenth occurring once. Material for sequencing was memory (CD45RO+) T cells sorted from blood. The receptor's source is a woman between 18 and 29 years old in good health.

The CDR3 DNA reads as TGCAGTGCGAAAAAAAGGGGGGGGTACGAGCAGTACTTC. As protein: CSAKKRGGYEQYF. This sequence joins TRBV20-1 and TRBJ2-7, with a possible D match to TRBD2 (7 bases). Germline loops: CDR1 DFQATT, CDR2 SNEGSKA (reference sequence). This CDR3 region has 13 residues. Trimming took 6 bases from V and 4 from J, leaving 16 bases between them.